This T cell receptor beta chain was obtained from a study of OX40 agonist ivuxolimab in advanced cancers. CDR1 and CDR2 from the germline V gene are SEHNR and FQNEAQ (reference sequence). The CDR3 loop spans 14 amino acids. Trimming cost V 3 bases and J 6 bases, with 12 bases left between them. Sampling of blood occurred at baseline, cycle 4 day 1, and cycle 7 day 1. Assay used: immunoSEQ multiplex PCR; TCRdb lists only in-frame clones, some missing. This table holds some 18,000 clones, around 84% found once. The receptor was derived from an adult with an advanced solid tumor such as melanoma, head and neck, liver or kidney cancer. This sequence joins TRBV7-9 and TRBJ2-1, with no clear D. This sample comprised CD4+ or CD8+ T cells sorted from blood, obtained in a trial of the OX40 agonist ivuxolimab. The CDR3 region has the DNA TGTGCCAGCAGCTTGCAGGCAACCTCCAATGAGCAGTTCTTC. Protein product: CASSLQATSNEQFF.